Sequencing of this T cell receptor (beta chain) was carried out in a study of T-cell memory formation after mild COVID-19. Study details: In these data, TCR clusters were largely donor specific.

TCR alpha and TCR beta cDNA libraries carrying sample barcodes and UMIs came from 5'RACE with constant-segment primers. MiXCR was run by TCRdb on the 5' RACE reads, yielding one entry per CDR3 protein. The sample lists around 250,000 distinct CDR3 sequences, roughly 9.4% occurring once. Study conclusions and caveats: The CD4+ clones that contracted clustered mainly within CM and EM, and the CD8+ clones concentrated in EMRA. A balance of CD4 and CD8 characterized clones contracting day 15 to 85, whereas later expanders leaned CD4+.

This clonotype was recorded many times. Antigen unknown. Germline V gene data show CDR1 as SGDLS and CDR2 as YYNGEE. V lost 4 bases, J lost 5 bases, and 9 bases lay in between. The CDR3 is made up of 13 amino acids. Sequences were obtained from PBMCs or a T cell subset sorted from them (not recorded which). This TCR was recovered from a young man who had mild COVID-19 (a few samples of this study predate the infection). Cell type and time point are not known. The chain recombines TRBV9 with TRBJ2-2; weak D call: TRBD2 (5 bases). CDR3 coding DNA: TGTGCCAGCAGCCCCTCGGGGACCGGGGAGCTGTTTTTT. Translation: CASSPSGTGELFF.